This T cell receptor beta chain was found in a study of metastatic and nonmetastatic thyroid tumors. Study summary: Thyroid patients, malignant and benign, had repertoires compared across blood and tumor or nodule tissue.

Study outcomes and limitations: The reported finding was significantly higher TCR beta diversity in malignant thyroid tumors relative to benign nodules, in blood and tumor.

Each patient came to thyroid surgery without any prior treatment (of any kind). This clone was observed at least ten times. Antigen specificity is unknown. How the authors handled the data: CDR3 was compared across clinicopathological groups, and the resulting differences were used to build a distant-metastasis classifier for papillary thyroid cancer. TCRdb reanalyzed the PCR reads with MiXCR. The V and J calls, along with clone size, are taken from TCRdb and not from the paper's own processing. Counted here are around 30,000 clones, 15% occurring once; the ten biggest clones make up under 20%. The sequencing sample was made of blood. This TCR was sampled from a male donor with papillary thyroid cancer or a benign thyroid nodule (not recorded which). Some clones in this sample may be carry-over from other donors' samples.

As DNA, the CDR3 is TGTGCCAGTAGCAGGGGGCAAGAGACCCAGTACTTC. It is translated as CASSRGQETQYF. This rearrangement joins TRBV19 to TRBJ2-5, with 7 positions matching TRBD1. The length of the CDR3 is 12 residues. CDR1 and CDR2 (germline): LNHDA, SQIVND (reference sequence). With V trimmed by 6 bases and J by 2 bases, 0 bases remained unmatched. The full variable domain, completed using reference TRBV19 and TRBJ2-5, is DGGITQSPKYLFRKEGQNVTLSCEQNLNHDAMYWYRQDPGQGLRLIYYSQIVNDFQKGDIAEGYSVSREKKESFPLTVTSAQKNPTAFYLCASSRGQETQYFGPGTRLLVL.